This T cell receptor (beta chain) was recorded in a study of graft-versus-host responses after intestinal transplantation. At the level of the study: Each transplant was multivisceral, liver-intestinal, or isolated intestinal. Findings and caveats of the study: Peak levels of circulating GvH clones tracked with early post-transplant HvG declines.

CDR3 length equals 16 residues. The V gene end was trimmed by 1 base and the J gene end by 5 bases; junction bases not matched to a gene: 4. Germline-derived CDR1 and CDR2 are MNHNS and SASEGT. Profiling relied on immunoSEQ multiplex PCR, and the TCRdb table lists in-frame clones only, not all of them. The sample shows around 100,000 clones, more than 80% of them seen only once. Regarding this clone: What it recognizes is unknown.

The V gene is TRBV6-1, the J gene TRBJ2-4; TRBD2 aligns across 11 bases. The receptor was derived from a human donor who was the organ donor for an intestinal transplant. Sample: unstimulated CD4+ T cells sorted from spleen or lymph node cells, taken before transplant. The CDR3 loop is CASSEGLAGSQNIQYF. The DNA for the CDR3 is TGTGCCAGCAGTGAAGGACTAGCGGGATCTCAAAACATTCAGTACTTC.